This is a list of T cell receptor beta chains from one sample in a study of T cells in Graves' hyperthyroidism and ophthalmopathy. TCRdb called the multiplex PCR reads again in MiXCR, with one record for every CDR3 protein. The repertoire holds 540,000 or so distinct CDR3 sequences, with around a sixth as singletons. Sequenced sample: blood. The source of these receptors is a woman in her twenties or thirties with Graves' hyperthyroidism. Both conserved end residues are part of each CDR3. The order of the fields is J gene, D gene, clone size, V gene, CDR3 DNA, CDR3 protein. The D gene is left open where the match is weak. Part of the rows lack a size; the others show once, few, many or a class for expanded clones.

J: TRBJ2-3
D: TRBD2
size: NA
V: TRBV13
DNA: TGTGCCAGCAGCTTACGCCCTAGACTAGCGGGCCCAGATACGCAGTATTTT
CDR3: CASSLRPRLAGPDTQYF

J: TRBJ1-5
D: NA
size: many
V: TRBV28
DNA: TGTGCCAGCAGTTTGGTGGCTGATCCGTCTCAGCCCCAGCATTTT
CDR3: CASSLVADPSQPQHF

J: TRBJ1-1
D: NA
size: many
V: TRBV29-1
DNA: TGCAGCGGGCCGCCTAGGACTTTTATGAACACTGAAGCTTTCTTT
CDR3: CSGPPRTFMNTEAFF

J: TRBJ2-1
D: TRBD1
size: NA
V: TRBV7-3
DNA: TGTGCCAGCAGCCCCGTTATAGGGACAGGAACCTACAATGAGCAGTTCTTC
CDR3: CASSPVIGTGTYNEQFF

J: TRBJ2-1
D: TRBD2
size: many
V: TRBV7-2
DNA: TGTGCCAGCAGCTCCCCCCGGACTAGCGGGAGTTTTAATGAGCAGTTCTTC
CDR3: CASSSPRTSGSFNEQFF

J: TRBJ1-2
D: NA
size: many
V: TRBV11-1
DNA: TGTGCCAGCAGCTTATCAGATTCTAACTATGGCTACACCTTC
CDR3: CASSLSDSNYGYTF

J: TRBJ1-1
D: NA
size: NA
V: TRBV7-2
DNA: TGTGCCAGCAGCTTAATGAACGCTGAAGCTTTCTTT
CDR3: CASSLMNAEAFF

J: TRBJ2-1
D: NA
size: many
V: TRBV4-1
DNA: TGCGCCAGCAGGCAAGCAGGGTCGGGCGATGAGCAGTTCTTC
CDR3: CASRQAGSGDEQFF

J: TRBJ1-1
D: TRBD1
size: many
V: TRBV13
DNA: TGTGCCAGCAGCTCCCGACAGGGAGAAATGAACACTGAAGCTTTCTTT
CDR3: CASSSRQGEMNTEAFF

J: TRBJ2-1
D: TRBD2
size: many
V: TRBV3-1
DNA: TGTGCCAGCAGCCAAGGAAGACTAGCGGGCGAGCAGTTCTTC
CDR3: CASSQGRLAGEQFF

J: TRBJ2-7
D: TRBD2
size: many
V: TRBV27
DNA: TGTGCCAGCAGTGCTACTAGCGGGAGTATCCTCGAGCAGTACTTC
CDR3: CASSATSGSILEQYF

J: TRBJ2-3
D: TRBD2
size: many
V: TRBV10-3
DNA: TGTGCCATCAGTGACATGGCGGGAGGGTCGACGAGATCATCAGATACGCAGTATTTT
CDR3: CAISDMAGGSTRSSDTQYF

J: TRBJ1-2
D: NA
size: many
V: TRBV13
DNA: TGTGCCAGCAGCCCGGACAGATCCTATGGCTACACCTTC
CDR3: CASSPDRSYGYTF

J: TRBJ1-2
D: NA
size: once
V: TRBV20-1
DNA: TGCAGTGCTAGGATACAGGCGGGTGGCTACACCTTC
CDR3: CSARIQAGGYTF

J: TRBJ2-1
D: NA
size: NA
V: TRBV14
DNA: TGTGCCAGCAGCCAAGGGGTTTTTGCCTACAATGAGCAGTTCTTC
CDR3: CASSQGVFAYNEQFF

J: TRBJ2-2
D: TRBD2
size: NA
V: TRBV4-2
DNA: TGTGCCAGCAGCCAAGTAGGGGGACTAGCCAAGACCGGGGAGCTGTTTTTT
CDR3: CASSQVGGLAKTGELFF

J: TRBJ2-7
D: TRBD1
size: NA
V: TRBV27
DNA: TGTGCCAGCAGAAGGACAGGGTCAAATTACGAGCAGTACTTC
CDR3: CASRRTGSNYEQYF

J: TRBJ1-1
D: NA
size: few
V: TRBV20-1
DNA: TGCAGTGTTACAACAACAGGGTTGAACACTGAAGCTTTCTTT
CDR3: CSVTTTGLNTEAFF

J: TRBJ2-7
D: TRBD2
size: many
V: TRBV27
DNA: TGTGCCAGCATAAAGCGGGGGACCGGGGAGCAGTACTTC
CDR3: CASIKRGTGEQYF

J: TRBJ2-7
D: TRBD2
size: few
V: TRBV4-3
DNA: TGCGCCAGCAGCCTAAAAACACGCGGGAGGGTAAGGGGGATACCCTACGAGCAGTACTTC
CDR3: CASSLKTRGRVRGIPYEQYF

J: TRBJ2-1
D: TRBD2
size: NA
V: TRBV29-1
DNA: TGCAGCGTTGAGGGCGACGGCGGGAGTTACAATGAGCAGTTCTTC
CDR3: CSVEGDGGSYNEQFF

J: TRBJ2-4
D: NA
size: many
V: TRBV6-1
DNA: TGTGCCAGCAGCCCCAGGGGATCCAAAAACATTCAGTACTTC
CDR3: CASSPRGSKNIQYF

J: TRBJ1-5
D: NA
size: few
V: TRBV27
DNA: TGTGCCAGCGGGTATGGGCAGCCCCAGCATTTT
CDR3: CASGYGQPQHF

J: TRBJ2-4
D: TRBD1
size: few
V: TRBV18
DNA: TGTGCCAGCTCACGGACAGGGTTTGAAAACATTCAGTACTTC
CDR3: CASSRTGFENIQYF

J: TRBJ2-5
D: TRBD2
size: many
V: TRBV7-2
DNA: TGTGCCAGCAGCTTAGCAGGGGCGACGGGAGGGCCTGAGACCCAGTACTTC
CDR3: CASSLAGATGGPETQYF

J: TRBJ1-1
D: NA
size: many
V: TRBV20-1
DNA: TGCAGTGCTAGGGGCGACGCTGAAGCTTTCTTT
CDR3: CSARGDAEAFF

J: TRBJ1-6
D: TRBD1
size: few
V: TRBV19
DNA: TGTGCCAGTAGTCCAGGGACAGGGCCTTCACCCCTCCACTTT
CDR3: CASSPGTGPSPLHF

J: TRBJ2-4
D: NA
size: many
V: TRBV29-1
DNA: TGCAGCGTTGGATCCTCAGGGGGGTCGGACATTCAGTACTTC
CDR3: CSVGSSGGSDIQYF

J: TRBJ2-7
D: TRBD1
size: NA
V: TRBV30
DNA: TGTGCCTGGATTCAAGACAGGGGACGCTACGAGCAGTACTTC
CDR3: CAWIQDRGRYEQYF

J: TRBJ2-1
D: NA
size: few
V: TRBV7-6
DNA: TGTGCCAGCAGCAACGGTTGGCTAGCGAACCCTTCGTACAATGAGCAGTTCTTC
CDR3: CASSNGWLANPSYNEQFF

J: TRBJ1-5
D: NA
size: many
V: TRBV2
DNA: TGTGCCAGCAGTGAATATCGGCATATGGAGCAGCCCCAGCATTTT
CDR3: CASSEYRHMEQPQHF

J: TRBJ1-1
D: TRBD1
size: NA
V: TRBV5-1
DNA: TGCGCCAGCAGCCCGGGACAGGGCGAGAAAGCTTTCTTT
CDR3: CASSPGQGEKAFF

J: TRBJ2-7
D: NA
size: many
V: TRBV6-2/TRBV6-3
DNA: TGTGCCAGCAGTTACATGGTCTACTCCTACGAGCAGTACTTC
CDR3: CASSYMVYSYEQYF

J: TRBJ2-7
D: TRBD2
size: many
V: TRBV6-1
DNA: TGTGCCACCCGCGCGGGACTAGTACCCTACGAGCAGTACTTC
CDR3: CATRAGLVPYEQYF

J: TRBJ2-1
D: TRBD2
size: NA
V: TRBV6-1
DNA: TGTGCCAGCATTGGTGGCCCAGCGGGAGTGACCAATGAGCAGTTCTTC
CDR3: CASIGGPAGVTNEQFF

J: TRBJ2-7
D: TRBD1
size: many
V: TRBV6-1
DNA: TGTGCCAGCAGTCTCCCCGGGACAGGGGGCTCTAACGAGCAGTACTTC
CDR3: CASSLPGTGGSNEQYF

J: TRBJ2-7
D: NA
size: many
V: TRBV6-2/TRBV6-3
DNA: TGTGCCAGCAGTCGTCCAGGGTACGAGCAGTACTTC
CDR3: CASSRPGYEQYF

J: TRBJ2-5
D: NA
size: many
V: TRBV20-1
DNA: TGCAGTGTAGCTCAGAGTGAGACCCAGTACTTC
CDR3: CSVAQSETQYF

J: TRBJ1-1
D: TRBD1
size: many
V: TRBV30
DNA: TGTGCCTGGAGGTACCCACCGGGACAGAGTGAAGCTTTCTTT
CDR3: CAWRYPPGQSEAFF

J: TRBJ2-7
D: TRBD2
size: NA
V: TRBV6-9
DNA: TGTGCCAGCAGTTACACGGAGCGGGAGGTCTACGAGCAGTACTTC
CDR3: CASSYTEREVYEQYF

J: TRBJ2-5
D: NA
size: NA
V: TRBV14
DNA: TGTGCCAGCAGCCGAACGGACAGTAGACAGTACTTC
CDR3: CASSRTDSRQYF

J: TRBJ1-1
D: NA
size: NA
V: TRBV19
DNA: TGTGCCAGTAGTATAGGGGAAGGCACTGAAGCTTTCTTT
CDR3: CASSIGEGTEAFF

J: TRBJ1-1
D: NA
size: many
V: TRBV20-1
DNA: TGCAGTGCCATTACTAGGGGTGGCAGTGACACTGAAGCTTTCTTT
CDR3: CSAITRGGSDTEAFF

J: TRBJ2-7
D: NA
size: many
V: TRBV18
DNA: TGTGCCAGCTCACCACCCGGTCGCCTAGTAGGTTACCAGCAGTACTTC
CDR3: CASSPPGRLVGYQQYF

J: TRBJ1-4
D: TRBD1
size: few
V: TRBV30
DNA: TGTGCCTGGAGTGTCCAGGGGGCGTCGAATGAAAAACTGTTTTTT
CDR3: CAWSVQGASNEKLFF

J: TRBJ1-1
D: NA
size: many
V: TRBV6-1
DNA: TGTGCCAGCATTACCCCACAATTTGTGTCTTTCTTT
CDR3: CASITPQFVSFF

J: TRBJ2-7
D: NA
size: many
V: TRBV5-6
DNA: TGTGCCAGCAGCTTAGGGGGGGTTGGAAACGAGCAGTACTTC
CDR3: CASSLGGVGNEQYF

J: TRBJ2-3
D: NA
size: many
V: TRBV5-1
DNA: TGCGCCAGCAGAGGCCCCGGGACATTCACAGATACGCAGTATTTT
CDR3: CASRGPGTFTDTQYF

J: TRBJ1-4
D: NA
size: many
V: TRBV27
DNA: TGTGCCAGCAGTTTCCGGACGGCCCGTAATGAAAAACTGTTTTTT
CDR3: CASSFRTARNEKLFF

J: TRBJ2-1
D: TRBD2
size: few
V: TRBV12-3/TRBV12-4
DNA: TGTGCCAGCAGTTCCTGGGTGACTAGCGGGAGCTCCTACAATGAGCAGTTCTTC
CDR3: CASSSWVTSGSSYNEQFF

J: TRBJ2-7
D: NA
size: few
V: TRBV6-6
DNA: TGTGCCAGCAGTTACACCGGGGAGTACGAGCAGTACTTC
CDR3: CASSYTGEYEQYF

J: TRBJ2-7
D: TRBD2
size: NA
V: TRBV30
DNA: TGTGCCTGGAGCAGGGGACTAGCGCATCCCTACGAGCAGTACTTC
CDR3: CAWSRGLAHPYEQYF

J: TRBJ2-5
D: TRBD2
size: NA
V: TRBV5-6
DNA: TGTGCCAGCAGCTTGGTTGGGTTTCATCGGGAGGACCAAGAGACCCAGTACTTC
CDR3: CASSLVGFHREDQETQYF

J: TRBJ2-3
D: TRBD1
size: few
V: TRBV4-1
DNA: TGCGCCAGCAGCCAAGTCGGGACAGGAGTGACAGATACGCAGTATTTT
CDR3: CASSQVGTGVTDTQYF

J: TRBJ1-1
D: NA
size: many
V: TRBV5-1
DNA: TGCGCCAGCAGCTTTGCAGGGGCGGTTCGGACTGAAGCTTTCTTT
CDR3: CASSFAGAVRTEAFF

J: TRBJ1-1
D: NA
size: NA
V: TRBV10-2
DNA: TGCGCCAGCAGGGACACAGGGTTGGACACTGAAGCTTTCTTT
CDR3: CASRDTGLDTEAFF

J: TRBJ2-1
D: TRBD2
size: many
V: TRBV7-6
DNA: TGTGCCAGCAGCCCCCGGACTAGCGGGAGGGCCAGGGATGAGCAGTTCTTC
CDR3: CASSPRTSGRARDEQFF

J: TRBJ1-5
D: TRBD1
size: NA
V: TRBV6-2/TRBV6-3
DNA: TGTGCCAGCACCGAGGAAGGGGGCCACCAGCCCCAGCATTTT
CDR3: CASTEEGGHQPQHF